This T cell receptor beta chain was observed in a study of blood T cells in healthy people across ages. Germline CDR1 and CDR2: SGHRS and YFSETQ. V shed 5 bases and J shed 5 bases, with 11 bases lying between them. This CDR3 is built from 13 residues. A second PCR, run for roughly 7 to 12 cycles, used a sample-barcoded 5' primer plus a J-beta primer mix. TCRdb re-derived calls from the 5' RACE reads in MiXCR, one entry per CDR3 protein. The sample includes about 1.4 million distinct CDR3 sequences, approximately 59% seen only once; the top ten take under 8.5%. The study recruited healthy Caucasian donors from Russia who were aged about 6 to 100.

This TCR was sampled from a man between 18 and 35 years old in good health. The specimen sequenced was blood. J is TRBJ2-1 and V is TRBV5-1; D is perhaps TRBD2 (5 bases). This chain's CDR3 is CASRRGLNNEQFF. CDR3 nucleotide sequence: TGCGCCAGCAGACGAGGACTGAACAATGAGCAGTTCTTC.